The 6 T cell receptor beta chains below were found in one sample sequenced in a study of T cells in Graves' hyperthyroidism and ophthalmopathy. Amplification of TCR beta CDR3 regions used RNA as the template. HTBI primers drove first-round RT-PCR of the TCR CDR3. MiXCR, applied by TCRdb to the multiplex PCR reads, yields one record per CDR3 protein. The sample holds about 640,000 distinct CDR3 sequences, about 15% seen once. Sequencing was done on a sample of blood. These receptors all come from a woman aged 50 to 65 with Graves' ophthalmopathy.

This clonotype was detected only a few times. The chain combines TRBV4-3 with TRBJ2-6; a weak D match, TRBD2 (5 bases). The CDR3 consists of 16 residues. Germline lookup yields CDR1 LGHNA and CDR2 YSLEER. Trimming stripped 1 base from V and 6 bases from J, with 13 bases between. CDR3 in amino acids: CASSQGGALEANVLTF. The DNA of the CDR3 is TGCGCCAGCAGCCAAGGGGGAGCCCTGGAGGCCAACGTCCTGACTTTC.

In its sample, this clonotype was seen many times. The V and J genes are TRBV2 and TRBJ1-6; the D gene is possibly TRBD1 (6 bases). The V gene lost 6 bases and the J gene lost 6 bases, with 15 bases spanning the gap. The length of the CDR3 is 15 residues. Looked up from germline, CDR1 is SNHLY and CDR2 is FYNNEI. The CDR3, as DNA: TGTGCCAGCAGGGGAACCAGACAGGTTAATTCACCCCTCCACTTT. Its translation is CASRGTRQVNSPLHF.

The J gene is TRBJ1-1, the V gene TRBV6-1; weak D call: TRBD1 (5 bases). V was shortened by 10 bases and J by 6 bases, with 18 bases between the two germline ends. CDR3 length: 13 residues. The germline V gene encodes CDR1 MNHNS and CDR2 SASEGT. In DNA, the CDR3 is TGTGCCATTTCGACAGTTAGGCTCGCTGAAGCTTTCTTT. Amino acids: CAISTVRLAEAFF.

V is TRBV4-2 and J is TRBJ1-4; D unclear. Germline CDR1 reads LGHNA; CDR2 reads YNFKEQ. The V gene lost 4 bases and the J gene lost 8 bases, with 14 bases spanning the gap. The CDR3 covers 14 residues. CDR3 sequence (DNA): TGTGCCAGCAGCCTGGACGATCGGGTCGAAAAACTGTTTTTT. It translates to CASSLDDRVEKLFF.

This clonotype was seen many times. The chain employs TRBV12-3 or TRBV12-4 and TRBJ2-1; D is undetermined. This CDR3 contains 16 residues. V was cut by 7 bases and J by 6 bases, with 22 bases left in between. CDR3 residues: CASTIGPRIVPNEQFF. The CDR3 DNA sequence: TGTGCCAGCACAATTGGCCCACGGATTGTTCCCAATGAGCAGTTCTTC.

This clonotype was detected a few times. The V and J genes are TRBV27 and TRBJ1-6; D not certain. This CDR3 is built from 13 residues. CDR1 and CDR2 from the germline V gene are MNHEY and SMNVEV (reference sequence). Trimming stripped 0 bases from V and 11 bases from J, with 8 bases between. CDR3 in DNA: TGTGCCAGCAGTTTATCGATTGCAGCACCCCTCCACTTT. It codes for CASSLSIAAPLHF.